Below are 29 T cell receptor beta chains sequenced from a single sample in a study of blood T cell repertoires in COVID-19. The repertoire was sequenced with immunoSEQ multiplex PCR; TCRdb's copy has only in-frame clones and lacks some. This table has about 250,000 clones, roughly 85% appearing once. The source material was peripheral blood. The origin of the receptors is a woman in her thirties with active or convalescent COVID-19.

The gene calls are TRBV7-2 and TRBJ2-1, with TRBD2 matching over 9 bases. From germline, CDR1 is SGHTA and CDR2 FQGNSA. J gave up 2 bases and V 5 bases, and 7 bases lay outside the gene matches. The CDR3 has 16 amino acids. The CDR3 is CASSPQSGGTYNEQFF. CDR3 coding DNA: TGTGCCAGCAGCCCCCAAAGCGGGGGGACCTACAATGAGCAGTTCTTC.

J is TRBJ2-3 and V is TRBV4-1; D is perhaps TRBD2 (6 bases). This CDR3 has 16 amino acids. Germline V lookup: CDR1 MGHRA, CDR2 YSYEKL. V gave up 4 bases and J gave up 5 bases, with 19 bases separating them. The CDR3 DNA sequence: TGCGCCAGCAGCCCCCCACCCGGGGGAGGTGGAGATACGCAGTATTTT. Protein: CASSPPPGGGGDTQYF.

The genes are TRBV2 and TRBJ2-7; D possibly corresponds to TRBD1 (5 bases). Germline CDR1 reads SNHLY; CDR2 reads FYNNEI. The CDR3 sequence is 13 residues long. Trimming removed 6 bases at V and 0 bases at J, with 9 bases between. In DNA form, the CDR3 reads TGTGCCAGCAGCCGGACATTCTCCTACGAGCAGTACTTC. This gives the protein CASSRTFSYEQYF.

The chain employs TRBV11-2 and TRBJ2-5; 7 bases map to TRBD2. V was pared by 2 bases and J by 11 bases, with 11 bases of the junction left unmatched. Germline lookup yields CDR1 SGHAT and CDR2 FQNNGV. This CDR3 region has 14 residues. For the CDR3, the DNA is TGTGCCAGCAGCTTACTGATCGAGCGGGGAGGGCAGTACTTC. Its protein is CASSLLIERGGQYF.

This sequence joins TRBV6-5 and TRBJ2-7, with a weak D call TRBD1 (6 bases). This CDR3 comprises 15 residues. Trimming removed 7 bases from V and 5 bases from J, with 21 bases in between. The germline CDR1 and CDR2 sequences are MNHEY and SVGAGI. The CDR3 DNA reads TGTGCCAGCATTTCCCGGACAGCCTACCAACACGAGCAGTACTTC. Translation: CASISRTAYQHEQYF.

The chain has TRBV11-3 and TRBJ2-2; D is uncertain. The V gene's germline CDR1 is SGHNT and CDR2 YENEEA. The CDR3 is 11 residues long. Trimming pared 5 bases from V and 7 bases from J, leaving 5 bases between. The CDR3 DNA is TGTGCCAGCAGCAGCGTCGGGGAGCTGTTTTTT. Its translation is CASSSVGELFF.

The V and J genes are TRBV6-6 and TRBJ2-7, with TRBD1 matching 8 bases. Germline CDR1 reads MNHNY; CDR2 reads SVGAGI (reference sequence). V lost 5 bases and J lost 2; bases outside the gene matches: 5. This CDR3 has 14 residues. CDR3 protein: CASSTGTGTYEQYF. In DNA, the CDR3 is TGTGCCAGCAGTACCGGGACAGGAACCTACGAGCAGTACTTC.

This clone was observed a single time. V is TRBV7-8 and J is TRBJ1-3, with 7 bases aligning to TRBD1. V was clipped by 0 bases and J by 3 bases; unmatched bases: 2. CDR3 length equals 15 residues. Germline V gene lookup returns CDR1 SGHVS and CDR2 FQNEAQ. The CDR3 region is CASSLARGSGNTIYF. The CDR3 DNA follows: TGTGCCAGCAGCTTAGCCAGGGGGAGTGGAAACACCATATATTTT.

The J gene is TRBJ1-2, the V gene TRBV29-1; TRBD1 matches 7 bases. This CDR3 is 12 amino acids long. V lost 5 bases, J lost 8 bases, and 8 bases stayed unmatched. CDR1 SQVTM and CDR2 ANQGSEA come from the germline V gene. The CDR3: CSVLTGWNGYTF. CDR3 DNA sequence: TGCAGCGTTCTGACAGGGTGGAACGGCTACACCTTC.

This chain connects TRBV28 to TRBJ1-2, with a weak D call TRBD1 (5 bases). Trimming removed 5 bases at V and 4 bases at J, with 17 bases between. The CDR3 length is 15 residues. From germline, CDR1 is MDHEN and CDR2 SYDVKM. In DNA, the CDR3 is TGTGCCAGCAGTCCCGGGGATCGGGGGGGCTATGGCTACACCTTC. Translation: CASSPGDRGGYGYTF.

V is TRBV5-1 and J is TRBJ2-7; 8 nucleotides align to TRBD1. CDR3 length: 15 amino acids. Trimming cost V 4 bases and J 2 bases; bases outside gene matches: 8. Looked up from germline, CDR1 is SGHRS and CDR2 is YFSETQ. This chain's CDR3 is CASSLGQGVAYEQYF. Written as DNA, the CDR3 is TGCGCCAGCAGCCTCGGACAGGGAGTAGCCTACGAGCAGTACTTC.

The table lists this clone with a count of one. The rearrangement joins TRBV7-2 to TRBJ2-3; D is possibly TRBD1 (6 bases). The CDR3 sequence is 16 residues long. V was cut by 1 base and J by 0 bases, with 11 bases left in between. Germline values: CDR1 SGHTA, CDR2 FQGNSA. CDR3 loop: CASSLVVGASTDTQYF. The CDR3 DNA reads TGTGCCAGCAGCTTAGTAGTGGGGGCCAGCACAGATACGCAGTATTTT.

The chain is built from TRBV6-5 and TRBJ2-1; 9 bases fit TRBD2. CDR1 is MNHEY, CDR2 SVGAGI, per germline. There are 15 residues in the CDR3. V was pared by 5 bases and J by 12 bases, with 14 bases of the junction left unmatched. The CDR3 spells CASSPPERGASGQFF. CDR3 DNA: TGTGCCAGCAGTCCCCCAGAGCGGGGGGCCTCTGGGCAGTTCTTC.

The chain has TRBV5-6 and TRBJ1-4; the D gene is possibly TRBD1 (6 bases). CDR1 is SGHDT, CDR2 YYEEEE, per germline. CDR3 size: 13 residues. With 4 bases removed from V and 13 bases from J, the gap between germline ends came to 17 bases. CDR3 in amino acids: CASSPRQVPGLFF. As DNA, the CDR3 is TGTGCCAGCAGCCCGAGACAGGTTCCAGGACTGTTTTTT.

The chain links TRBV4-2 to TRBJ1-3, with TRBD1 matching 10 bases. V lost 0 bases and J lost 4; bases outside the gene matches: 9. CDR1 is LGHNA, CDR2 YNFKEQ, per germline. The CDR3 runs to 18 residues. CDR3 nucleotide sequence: TGTGCCAGCAGCCAAGATCGAAAGACAGGGGGCACGGGAAACACCATATATTTT. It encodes CASSQDRKTGGTGNTIYF.

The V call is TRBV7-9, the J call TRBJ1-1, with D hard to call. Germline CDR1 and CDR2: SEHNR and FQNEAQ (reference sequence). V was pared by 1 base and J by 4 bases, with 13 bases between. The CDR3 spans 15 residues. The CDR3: CASSLVSGRSTEAFF. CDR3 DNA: TGTGCCAGCAGCTTAGTCTCGGGGAGGAGCACTGAAGCTTTCTTT.

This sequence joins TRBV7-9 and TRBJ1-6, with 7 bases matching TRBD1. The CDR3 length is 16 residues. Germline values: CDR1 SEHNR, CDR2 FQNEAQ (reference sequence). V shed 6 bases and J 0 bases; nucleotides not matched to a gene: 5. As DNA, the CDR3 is TGTGCCAGCAGTTATGCAGGGGGCTCCTATAATTCACCCCTCCACTTT. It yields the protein CASSYAGGSYNSPLHF. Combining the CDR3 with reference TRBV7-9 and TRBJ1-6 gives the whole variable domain DTGVSQNPRHKITKRGQNVTFRCDPISEHNRLYWYRQTLGQGPEFLTYFQNEAQLEKSRLLSDRFSAERPKGSFSTLEIQRTEQGDSAMYLCASSYAGGSYNSPLHFGNGTRLTVT.

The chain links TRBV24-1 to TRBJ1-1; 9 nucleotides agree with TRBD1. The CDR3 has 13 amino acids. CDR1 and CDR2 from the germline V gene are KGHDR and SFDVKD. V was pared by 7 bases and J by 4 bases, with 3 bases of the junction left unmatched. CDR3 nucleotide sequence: TGTGCCACCAGAGGACAGGGGAGCACTGAAGCTTTCTTT. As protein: CATRGQGSTEAFF.

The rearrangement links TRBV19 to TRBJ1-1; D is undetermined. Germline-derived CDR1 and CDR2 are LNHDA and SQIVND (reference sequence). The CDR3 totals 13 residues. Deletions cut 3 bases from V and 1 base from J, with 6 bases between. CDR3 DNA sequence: TGTGCCAGTAGTATCGGGGAGAACACTGAAGCTTTCTTT. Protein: CASSIGENTEAFF.

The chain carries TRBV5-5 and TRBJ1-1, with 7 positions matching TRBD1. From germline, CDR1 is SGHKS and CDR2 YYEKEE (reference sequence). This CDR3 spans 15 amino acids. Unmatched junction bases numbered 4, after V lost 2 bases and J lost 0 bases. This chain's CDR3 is CASSFQDRMNTEAFF. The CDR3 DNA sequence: TGTGCCAGCAGCTTCCAGGACAGGATGAACACTGAAGCTTTCTTT.

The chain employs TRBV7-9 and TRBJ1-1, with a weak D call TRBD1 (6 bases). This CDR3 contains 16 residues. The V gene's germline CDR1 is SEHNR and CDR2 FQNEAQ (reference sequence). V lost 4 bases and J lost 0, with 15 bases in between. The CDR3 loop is CASSSPKGGMNTEAFF. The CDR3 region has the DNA TGTGCCAGCAGCTCGCCTAAGGGGGGGATGAACACTGAAGCTTTCTTT.

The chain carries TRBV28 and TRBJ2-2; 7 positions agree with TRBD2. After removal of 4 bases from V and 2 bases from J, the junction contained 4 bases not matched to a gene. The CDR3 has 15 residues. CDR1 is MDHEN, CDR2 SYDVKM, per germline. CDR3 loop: CASSSTSPNTGELFF. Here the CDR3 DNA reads TGTGCCAGCAGTTCGACTAGCCCTAACACCGGGGAGCTGTTTTTT.

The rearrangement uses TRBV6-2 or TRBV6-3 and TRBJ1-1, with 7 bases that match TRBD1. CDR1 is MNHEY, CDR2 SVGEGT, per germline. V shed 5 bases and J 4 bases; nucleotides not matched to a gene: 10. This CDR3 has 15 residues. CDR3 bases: TGTGCCAGCAGTGTCTACAGGGGTTTGGGCACTGAAGCTTTCTTT. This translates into CASSVYRGLGTEAFF.

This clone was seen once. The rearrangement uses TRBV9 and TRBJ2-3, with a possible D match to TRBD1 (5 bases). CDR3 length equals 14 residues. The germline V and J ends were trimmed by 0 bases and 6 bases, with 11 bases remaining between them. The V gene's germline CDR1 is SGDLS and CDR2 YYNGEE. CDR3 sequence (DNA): TGTGCCAGCAGCGTAGCTCAGGGCAGGGATACGCAGTATTTT. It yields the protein CASSVAQGRDTQYF.

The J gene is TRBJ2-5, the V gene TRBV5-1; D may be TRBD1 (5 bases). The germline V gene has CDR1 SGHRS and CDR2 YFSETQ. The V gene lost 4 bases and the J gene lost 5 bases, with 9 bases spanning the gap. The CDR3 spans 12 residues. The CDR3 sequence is CASSPGSETQYF. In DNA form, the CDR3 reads TGCGCCAGCAGCCCAGGGTCCGAGACCCAGTACTTC. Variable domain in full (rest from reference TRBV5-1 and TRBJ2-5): KAGVTQTPRYLIKTRGQQVTLSCSPISGHRSVSWYQQTPGQGLQFLFEYFSETQRNKGNFPGRFSGRQFSNSRSEMNVSTLELGDSALYLCASSPGSETQYFGPGTRLLVL.

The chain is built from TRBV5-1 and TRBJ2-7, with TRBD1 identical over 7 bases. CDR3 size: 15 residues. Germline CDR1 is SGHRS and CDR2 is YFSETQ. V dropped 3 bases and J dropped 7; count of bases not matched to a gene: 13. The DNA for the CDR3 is TGCGCCAGCAGCTCCGACAGGGTGGCCCCTCGTGAGCAGTACTTC. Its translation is CASSSDRVAPREQYF. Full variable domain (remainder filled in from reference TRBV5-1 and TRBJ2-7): KAGVTQTPRYLIKTRGQQVTLSCSPISGHRSVSWYQQTPGQGLQFLFEYFSETQRNKGNFPGRFSGRQFSNSRSEMNVSTLELGDSALYLCASSSDRVAPREQYFGPGTRLTVT.

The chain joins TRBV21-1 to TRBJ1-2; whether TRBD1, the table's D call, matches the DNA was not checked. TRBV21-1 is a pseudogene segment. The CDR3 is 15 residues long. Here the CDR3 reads CASSKERGSNYGYTF. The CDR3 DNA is TGTGCCAGCAGCAAAGAAAGGGGGTCGAACTATGGCTACACCTTC.

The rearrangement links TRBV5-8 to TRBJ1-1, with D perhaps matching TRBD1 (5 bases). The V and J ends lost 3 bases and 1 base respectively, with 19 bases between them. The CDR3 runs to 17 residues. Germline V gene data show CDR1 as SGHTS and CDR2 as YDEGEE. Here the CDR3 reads CASSSLVGEGENTEAFF. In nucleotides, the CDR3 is TGTGCCAGCAGCTCCCTGGTTGGGGAAGGGGAGAACACTGAAGCTTTCTTT.

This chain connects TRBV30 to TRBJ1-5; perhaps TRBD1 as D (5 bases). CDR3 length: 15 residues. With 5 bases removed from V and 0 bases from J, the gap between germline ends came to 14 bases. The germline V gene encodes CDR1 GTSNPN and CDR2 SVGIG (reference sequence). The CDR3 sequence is CAWSGPLSSNQPQHF. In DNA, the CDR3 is TGTGCCTGGTCAGGGCCCCTCTCTAGCAATCAGCCCCAGCATTTT.